This note documents a single T cell receptor beta chain sequence. Its target is unknown. The primer mix had 60 Vbeta and 13 Jbeta primers. Method: immunoSEQ multiplex PCR; TCRdb's copy keeps in-frame clones and lacks some. The table records around 90,000 clones, 85% of them present only once. These data belong to a study of cytomegalovirus exposure and HLA in healthy donors. Overall study results and limits: Per a later analysis, 15,000 to 20,000 TCR beta sequences showed association with HLA alleles at 0.05 false discovery rate. Apart from CMV serostatus, no immune exposure information was available.

Per the germline V gene, CDR1 is MGHRA and CDR2 is YSYEKL. V lost 1 base and J 10 bases, leaving 14 bases between the germline ends. The CDR3 runs 15 residues. V is TRBV4-1 and J is TRBJ1-6; D is ambiguous. The TCR originated in a man in his forties or fifties in good health and CMV-seropositive. Sequenced material: PBMCs. The CDR3 DNA reads TGCGCCAGCAGCCAAGCGGTCCTCGCGAGGTCACCCCTCCACTTT. Protein product: CASSQAVLARSPLHF.